The clone carrying this T cell receptor (beta chain) was seen many times. Its antigen is unknown. There are 11 residues in the CDR3. From germline, CDR1 is DFQATT and CDR2 SNEGSKA (reference sequence). This entry belongs to a study of early T cells in non-severe SARS-CoV-2 infection. Across the whole study: From unsorted whole blood, bulk RNA was sequenced, and the chains remained unpaired. The study, taken as a whole, reports: Private and CD4 specificities were missed by VDJdb matching, skewed to anti-spike CD8.

Individual cDNA molecules received unique molecular identifiers during library preparation. TCRdb recomputed calls from the 5' RACE reads with MiXCR, one row per CDR3 protein. The sample shows 55,000 to 75,000 distinct CDR3 sequences, about 9% of them seen only once. This clonotype was obtained from an adult who was a healthcare worker with PCR-confirmed SARS-CoV-2 infection or an uninfected control (not recorded which). The specimen was whole blood, collected at baseline. The genes are TRBV20-1 and TRBJ1-2, with unresolved D. CDR3 sequence: CTVNHGYGYTF. In DNA, the CDR3 is TGCACTGTTAACCACGGCTATGGCTACACCTTC.